Listed below are T cell receptor beta chains from one sample, sequenced in a study of Ad26.COV2.S vaccination and SARS-CoV-2 variants. The method was immunoSEQ multiplex PCR; TCRdb's version includes in-frame clones alone and lacks a portion of them. The sample has 440,000 or so clones; 92% are singletons. The material sequenced was peripheral blood, taken in a trial of Ad26.COV2.S vaccine versus placebo. These receptors came from a person between 18 and 60 years old who received the Ad26.COV2.S COVID-19 vaccine or a placebo. The CDR3 runs from the conserved cysteine through the conserved F or W. Fields, in order: clone size, V gene, D gene, J gene, CDR3 protein, CDR3 DNA. D genes are given only for firm matches. Expanded clones are given a class, and other clones once, few, many or no size at all.

.,TRBV3-1/TRBV3-2,TRBD2,TRBJ2-5,CASSQDVTPTSGGAETQYF,TGTGCCAGCAGCCAAGACGTCACCCCTACTAGCGGGGGGGCCGAGACCCAGTACTTC
.,TRBV4-1,TRBD1,TRBJ2-1,CASSQAGTGGNEQFF,TGCGCCAGCAGCCAAGCTGGGACAGGGGGTAATGAGCAGTTCTTC
.,TRBV9,TRBD1,TRBJ2-3,CASSVFTGGTDTQYF,TGTGCCAGCAGCGTTTTTACAGGGGGCACAGATACGCAGTATTTT
.,TRBV30,TRBD1,TRBJ1-4,CAWSNGGTGNEKLFF,TGTGCCTGGAGTAATGGGGGGACAGGGAATGAAAAACTGTTTTTT
.,TRBV28,.,TRBJ2-1,CASSLLWGPYNEQFF,TGTGCCAGCAGTCTCCTCTGGGGGCCATACAATGAGCAGTTCTTC
.,TRBV5-1,.,TRBJ2-1,CASSLGPGGKFF,TGCGCCAGCAGCTTGGGACCGGGCGGCAAGTTCTTC
.,TRBV4-3,TRBD1,TRBJ1-6,CASSQDVTGGSKSPLHF,TGCGCCAGCAGCCAAGATGTCACAGGGGGATCGAAGTCACCCCTCCACTTT
.,TRBV3-1/TRBV3-2,TRBD1,TRBJ2-7,CASSQFGQGRSEQYF,TGTGCCAGCAGCCAATTTGGACAGGGCCGATCCGAGCAGTACTTC
.,TRBV3-1/TRBV3-2,TRBD2,TRBJ2-3,CASSQEGTRFTDTQYF,TGTGCCAGCAGCCAAGAGGGGACTAGATTCACAGATACGCAGTATTTT
.,TRBV28,TRBD1,TRBJ2-1,CASSEPGQGNNEQFF,TGTGCCAGCAGTGAGCCGGGACAGGGGAACAATGAGCAGTTCTTC
.,TRBV29-1,.,TRBJ1-1,CSAIVGANTEAFF,TGCAGCGCTATCGTAGGAGCGAACACTGAAGCTTTCTTT
once,TRBV18,.,TRBJ1-5,CASSPRPVGDQPQHF,TGTGCCAGCTCACCACGACCTGTGGGTGATCAGCCCCAGCATTTT
.,TRBV19,TRBD2,TRBJ2-1,CASRWGTSGITEQFF,TGTGCCAGTAGATGGGGGACTAGCGGGATTACCGAGCAGTTCTTC
.,TRBV2,TRBD1,TRBJ1-1,CARTGMDTEAFF,TGTGCCAGGACAGGGATGGACACTGAAGCTTTCTTT
.,TRBV28,TRBD1,TRBJ1-1,CASYPAWDSEAFF,TGTGCCAGCTACCCCGCTTGGGACAGTGAAGCTTTCTTT
.,TRBV10-3,TRBD1,TRBJ2-2,CATRTGYPQMESGELFF,TGTGCCACCCGGACAGGGTATCCTCAAATGGAGTCCGGGGAGCTGTTTTTT